One and the same sample provided the 3 T cell receptor beta chains below, sequenced in a study of CD8 T cells in Susac syndrome. RNA totalling about 0.5 to 1 ug underwent reverse transcription with random hexamers. TCRdb independently ran MiXCR on the immunoSEQ multiplex PCR reads; one entry per CDR3 protein. The top ten clones hold around 0.16% of a sample with about 190,000 distinct CDR3 sequences, approximately 95% of them seen once. The source material was CD8+ T cells from PBMCs. Receptor source: a human donor with Susac syndrome.

The gene calls are TRBV27 and TRBJ1-2; D unresolved. This CDR3 region has 15 residues. CDR1 is MNHEY and CDR2 is SMNVEV in the germline V gene (reference sequence). Trimming pared 2 bases from V and 8 bases from J, leaving 18 bases between. CDR3 loop: CASSLTTGELRGYTF. As DNA, the CDR3 is TGTGCCAGCAGTTTAACAACCGGGGAATTGAGAGGCTACACCTTC.

The chain links TRBV4-1 to TRBJ2-7; D could derive from TRBD1 or TRBD2 (6 bases each). The V end was cut by 0 bases, the J end by 1 base, with 13 bases between. This CDR3 region has 16 residues. From germline, CDR1 is MGHRA and CDR2 YSYEKL. The CDR3 sequence is CASSQEGGTSSYEQYF. CDR3 bases: TGCGCCAGCAGCCAAGAGGGCGGGACAAGTTCCTACGAGCAGTACTTC.

In this sample, this clonotype turned up once. The rearrangement joins TRBV28 to TRBJ2-7; D tentatively reads TRBD1 or TRBD2 (5 bases each). Germline loops: CDR1 MDHEN, CDR2 SYDVKM. The CDR3 loop spans 15 amino acids. V dropped 6 bases and J dropped 3 bases, with 18 bases sitting between them. CDR3: CASSPLQDWYYEQYF. Written as DNA, the CDR3 is TGTGCCAGCAGCCCCTTACAGGACTGGTACTACGAGCAGTACTTC.